The entry below describes one T cell receptor (beta chain). What it binds is not known. This entry is derived from a study of cytomegalovirus exposure and HLA in healthy donors. Study-wide results and caveats: The investigators catalogued 164 TCR beta chains as cytomegalovirus-associated. Many donors carried some public TCRs, although rarity characterized most TCR sequences.

The donors were part of the validation cohort, which consisted of under 150 subjects and was separate from the first cohort of 666 subjects. J lost 6 bases, V lost 8 bases, and 10 bases had no gene match. This CDR3 region has 14 residues. Germline V CDR1 and CDR2: SEHNR, FQNEAQ (reference sequence). Repertoires were generated with immunoSEQ multiplex PCR, while TCRdb's copy carries only in-frame clones and drops some. Altogether about 250,000 clones are present, 87% being singletons, with the ten largest covering about 11%. This clonotype was obtained from a man younger than 35 in good health and CMV-seropositive. The specimen sequenced was PBMCs. The rearrangement uses TRBV7-9 and TRBJ1-1, with 9 bases that match TRBD1. The CDR3 nucleotides are TGTGCCAGCGGCCATAAGGGACAGGGCCCTGAAGCTTTCTTT. Translation: CASGHKGQGPEAFF.